This TCR beta chain comes out of a study of T cell changes during pregnancy in multiple sclerosis. Germline V lookup: CDR1 LGHNA, CDR2 YSLEER. Trimming cost V 0 bases and J 7 bases; bases outside gene matches: 10. The CDR3 length is 18 residues. Assay: immunoSEQ multiplex PCR; the TCRdb copy retains only in-frame clones and omits some. The sample has about 77,000 clones; around nine tenths are singletons. The chain employs TRBV4-3 and TRBJ2-1; the match to TRBD2 covers 12 bases. This TCR came from a female donor with multiple sclerosis, enrolled in a pregnancy study. The source material was peripheral blood, sampled before pregnancy. The CDR3 DNA reads as TGCGCCAGCAGCCAAGACGGACTAGCGGGGACGAGGGAGAATGAGCAGTTCTTC. This codes for CASSQDGLAGTRENEQFF.